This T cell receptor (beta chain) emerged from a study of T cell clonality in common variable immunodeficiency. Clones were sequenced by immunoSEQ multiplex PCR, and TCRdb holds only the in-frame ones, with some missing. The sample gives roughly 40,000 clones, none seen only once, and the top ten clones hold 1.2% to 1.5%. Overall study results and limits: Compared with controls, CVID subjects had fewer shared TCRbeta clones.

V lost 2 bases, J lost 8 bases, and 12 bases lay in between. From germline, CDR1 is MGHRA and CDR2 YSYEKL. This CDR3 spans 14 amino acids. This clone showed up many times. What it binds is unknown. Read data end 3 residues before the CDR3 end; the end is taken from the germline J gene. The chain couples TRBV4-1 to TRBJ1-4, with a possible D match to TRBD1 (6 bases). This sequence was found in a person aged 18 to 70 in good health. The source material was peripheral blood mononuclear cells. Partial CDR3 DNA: TGCGCCAGCAGCCAACAGGGGATCAGGGAAAAA. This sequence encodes CASSQQGIREK. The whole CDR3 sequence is CASSQQGIREKLFF.